These 12 T cell receptor beta chains originate from one sample sequenced in a study of graft-versus-host responses after intestinal transplantation. The protocol was immunoSEQ multiplex PCR, while the TCRdb copy is restricted to in-frame clones and leaves out a portion. The data show 55,000 to 70,000 clones, around nine tenths seen once. Source: PBMCs, taken roughly 120 days after intestinal transplantation. These receptors came from a human patient who received an intestinal transplant, so some T cells may come from the graft donor.

V is TRBV7-8 and J is TRBJ2-7; TRBD2 agrees at 8 bases. The V segment lost 11 bases and the J segment 0 bases; nucleotides outside the gene matches: 12. The CDR3 runs 15 residues. Germline loops: CDR1 SGHVS, CDR2 FQNEAQ. The CDR3 loop reads CAGGGFGTNSYEQYF. Here the CDR3 DNA reads TGTGCCGGCGGGGGGTTCGGGACAAACTCCTACGAGCAGTACTTC. Variable domain in full (rest from reference TRBV7-8 and TRBJ2-7): GAGVSQSPRYKVAKRGQDVALRCDPISGHVSLFWYQQALGQGPEFLTYFQNEAQLDKSGLPSDRFFAERPEGSVSTLKIQRTQQEDSAVYLCAGGGFGTNSYEQYFGPGTRLTVT.

The rearrangement joins TRBV28 to TRBJ2-1, with 12 bases lining up with TRBD2. CDR3 size: 16 residues. Germline lookup yields CDR1 MDHEN and CDR2 SYDVKM. V dropped 3 bases and J dropped 8; count of bases not matched to a gene: 8. CDR3 amino acids: CASSFRASGGVDEQFF. DNA of the CDR3: TGTGCCAGCAGTTTCCGCGCTAGCGGGGGGGTTGATGAGCAGTTCTTC.

The CDR3 DNA reads TGTGCCATCAAAGGGGCCCGGGACAGGGGCGAAAAACTGTTTTTT. Protein: CAIKGARDRGEKLFF. The V gene is TRBV10-3, the J gene TRBJ1-4, with 10 bases that match TRBD1. V shed 7 bases, J shed 8 bases, and the junction held 10 bases outside the gene matches. Germline V gene data show CDR1 as ENHRY and CDR2 as SYGVKD. The CDR3 spans 15 residues.

Here the CDR3 DNA reads TGTGCCAGCTCACCGCCCTGGGGAGTGGGCTACACCTTC. It yields the protein CASSPPWGVGYTF. The genes are TRBV18 and TRBJ1-2; D gene unclear. CDR1 is KGHSH and CDR2 is LQKENI in the germline V gene. Deletions cut 3 bases from V and 8 bases from J, with 13 bases between. The CDR3 extends over 13 amino acids.

The chain is built from TRBV12-5 and TRBJ2-5; possible D gene TRBD2, 5 bases. This CDR3 has 15 residues. V lost 4 bases and J 0 bases, leaving 12 bases between the germline ends. Germline assignment: CDR1 LGHNT and CDR2 FRNRAP. CDR3 coding DNA: TGTGCTAGTGGTTCAGGCAGCGGACACCAAGAGACCCAGTACTTC. As protein: CASGSGSGHQETQYF.

The chain links TRBV2 to TRBJ2-2; TRBD2 is a possible D gene (6 bases). The CDR3 is 15 amino acids. Trimming removed 4 bases from V and 0 bases from J, with 9 bases in between. The germline V gene has CDR1 SNHLY and CDR2 FYNNEI. The DNA of the CDR3 is TGTGCCAGCAGTGGGGCTAGCGCGAACACCGGGGAGCTGTTTTTT. Residues: CASSGASANTGELFF.

The rearrangement uses TRBV18 and TRBJ1-5, with no clear D. V lost 4 bases, J lost 6 bases, and 7 bases lay in between. The CDR3 runs 12 residues. Looked up from germline, CDR1 is KGHSH and CDR2 is LQKENI. The CDR3 DNA sequence: TGTGCCAGCTCACAGGGAGGTCAGCCCCAGCATTTT. It codes for CASSQGGQPQHF.

The chain is built from TRBV30 and TRBJ2-7; D might be TRBD1 (5 bases). The germline CDR1 and CDR2 sequences are GTSNPN and SVGIG (reference sequence). The CDR3 contains 14 residues. Trimming removed 0 bases from V and 4 bases from J, with 13 bases in between. CDR3 sequence reads: CAWSVKGQKYEQYF. The CDR3 nucleotides read TGTGCCTGGAGTGTAAAGGGGCAGAAGTACGAGCAGTACTTC.

The chain joins TRBV2 to TRBJ2-3; D ambiguous. V was cut by 1 base and J by 6 bases, with 11 bases left in between. This CDR3 is built from 14 residues. Germline loops: CDR1 SNHLY, CDR2 FYNNEI. CDR3 sequence reads: CASSEGVSPDTQYF. CDR3 coding DNA: TGTGCCAGCAGTGAAGGGGTGTCCCCCGATACGCAGTATTTT.

The chain combines TRBV5-6 with TRBJ1-5, with a possible D match to TRBD1 (6 bases). This CDR3 comprises 15 residues. V gave up 0 bases and J gave up 4 bases, with 11 bases separating them. CDR1 is SGHDT and CDR2 is YYEEEE in the germline V gene. The CDR3 nucleotides read TGTGCCAGCAGCTTGGGACAGGCAGGAAATCAGCCCCAGCATTTT. This sequence encodes CASSLGQAGNQPQHF.

This clone was counted between two and nine times. The J gene is TRBJ1-1, the V gene TRBV13, with D unresolved. V lost 5 bases to trimming and J lost 1 base, with 8 bases between them. The CDR3 loop spans 13 amino acids. CDR1 and CDR2 from the germline V gene are PRHDT and FYEKMQ (reference sequence). CDR3: CASSPPGNTEAFF. DNA of the CDR3: TGTGCCAGCAGCCCGCCGGGGAACACTGAAGCTTTCTTT. Looking up the rest from reference TRBV13 and TRBJ1-1 gives the full variable domain: AAGVIQSPRHLIKEKRETATLKCYPIPRHDTVYWYQQGPGQDPQFLISFYEKMQSDKGSIPDRFSAQQFSDYHSELNMSSLELGDSALYFCASSPPGNTEAFFGQGTRLTVV.

This chain connects TRBV28 to TRBJ2-7; D is unresolved. The CDR3 covers 13 residues. Looked up from germline, CDR1 is MDHEN and CDR2 is SYDVKM. Trimming cost V 1 base and J 3 bases, with 7 bases left between them. The CDR3 sequence: CASSLLTYYEQYF. CDR3 bases: TGTGCCAGCAGTTTATTGACCTACTACGAGCAGTACTTC.